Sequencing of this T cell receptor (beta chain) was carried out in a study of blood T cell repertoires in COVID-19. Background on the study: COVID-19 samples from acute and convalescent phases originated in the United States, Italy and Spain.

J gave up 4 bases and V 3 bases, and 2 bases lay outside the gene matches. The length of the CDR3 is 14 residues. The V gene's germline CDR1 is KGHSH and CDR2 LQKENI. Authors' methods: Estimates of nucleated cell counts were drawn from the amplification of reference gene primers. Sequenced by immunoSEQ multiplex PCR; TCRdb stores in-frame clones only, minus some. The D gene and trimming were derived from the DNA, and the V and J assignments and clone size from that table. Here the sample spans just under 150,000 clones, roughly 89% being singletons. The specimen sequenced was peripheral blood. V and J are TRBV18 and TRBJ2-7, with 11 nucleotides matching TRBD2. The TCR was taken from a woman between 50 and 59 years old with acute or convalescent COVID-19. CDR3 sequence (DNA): TGTGCCAGCTCACCGGCTAGCGGGAGGTACGAGCAGTACTTC. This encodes CASSPASGRYEQYF.